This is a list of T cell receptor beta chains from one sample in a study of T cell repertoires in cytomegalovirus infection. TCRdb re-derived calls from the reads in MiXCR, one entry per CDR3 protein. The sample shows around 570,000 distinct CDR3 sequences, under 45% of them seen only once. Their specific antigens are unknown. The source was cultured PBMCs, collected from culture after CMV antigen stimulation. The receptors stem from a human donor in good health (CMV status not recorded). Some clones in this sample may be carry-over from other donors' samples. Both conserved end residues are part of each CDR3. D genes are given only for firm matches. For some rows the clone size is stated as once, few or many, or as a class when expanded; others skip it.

CDR3: CASSRTGDSPTYGYTF
DNA: TGTGCCAGCAGCCGGACGGGGGATTCTCCTACCTATGGCTACACCTTC
J: TRBJ1-2
D: -
V: TRBV6-1
size: few

CDR3: CASSWTGTRETQYF
DNA: TGTGCCAGCAGCTGGACCGGGACTAGAGAGACCCAGTACTTC
J: TRBJ2-5
D: TRBD2
V: TRBV7-9
size: -

CDR3: CASSLDRGGEETQYF
DNA: TGTGCCAGCAGCTTAGACCGGGGGGGGGAAGAGACCCAGTACTTC
J: TRBJ2-5
D: TRBD2
V: TRBV7-2
size: -

CDR3: CASSWGAANTEAFF
DNA: TGTGCCAGCAGCTGGGGGGCCGCGAACACTGAAGCTTTCTTT
J: TRBJ1-1
D: -
V: TRBV7-9
size: -

CDR3: CASSLASNEQYF
DNA: TGTGCCAGCAGTTTAGCGAGCAACGAGCAGTACTTC
J: TRBJ2-7
D: -
V: TRBV12-3/TRBV12-4
size: -

CDR3: CASSLMGMDTGELFF
DNA: TGTGCCAGCAGCTTAATGGGGATGGACACCGGGGAGCTGTTTTTT
J: TRBJ2-2
D: -
V: TRBV7-2
size: few

CDR3: CASRTGTGDNSPLHF
DNA: TGTGCCAGCAGAACCGGGACAGGGGATAATTCACCCCTCCACTTT
J: TRBJ1-6
D: TRBD1
V: TRBV7-8
size: -

CDR3: CASSDLPAAGAGELFF
DNA: TGTGCCAGCAGCGATCTTCCCGCGGCTGGGGCCGGGGAGCTGTTTTTT
J: TRBJ2-2
D: -
V: TRBV5-4
size: few

CDR3: CASSSRDLLSGNTIYF
DNA: TGTGCCAGCAGTTCCCGGGACCTCCTCTCTGGAAACACCATATATTTT
J: TRBJ1-3
D: -
V: TRBV12-3/TRBV12-4
size: -

CDR3: CASSQEVLEGGTQYF
DNA: TGCGCCAGCAGCCAAGAGGTCCTAGAAGGGGGTACGCAGTATTTT
J: TRBJ2-3
D: -
V: TRBV4-3
size: -

CDR3: CASSLEYSGANVLTF
DNA: TGCGCCAGCAGCTTGGAATACTCTGGGGCCAACGTCCTGACTTTC
J: TRBJ2-6
D: -
V: TRBV5-1
size: -

CDR3: CASSLIPGIYEQYF
DNA: TGTGCCAGCAGCCTAATCCCGGGAATCTACGAGCAGTACTTC
J: TRBJ2-7
D: -
V: TRBV7-2
size: few

CDR3: CASSLRAVGYTF
DNA: TGTGCCAGCAGCTTAAGGGCAGTTGGCTACACCTTC
J: TRBJ1-2
D: -
V: TRBV7-2
size: few

CDR3: CASSLFPTADNSPLHF
DNA: TGTGCCAGCAGCTTATTCCCCACAGCCGATAATTCACCCCTCCACTTT
J: TRBJ1-6
D: -
V: TRBV7-6
size: -

CDR3: CASSSFMGEKLFF
DNA: TGTGCCAGCAGCTCGTTTATGGGTGAAAAACTGTTTTTT
J: TRBJ1-4
D: -
V: TRBV5-4
size: -

CDR3: CASSLYWTRSISGANVLTF
DNA: TGTGCCAGCAGCCTCTACTGGACAAGGAGTATCTCTGGGGCCAACGTCCTGACTTTC
J: TRBJ2-6
D: -
V: TRBV7-2
size: -

CDR3: CSATGDQADNEQFF
DNA: TGCAGTGCTACCGGCGACCAGGCGGACAATGAGCAGTTCTTC
J: TRBJ2-1
D: -
V: TRBV20-1
size: -

CDR3: CSARGGSLLNQPQHF
DNA: TGCAGTGCTAGAGGTGGATCCCTTCTAAATCAGCCCCAGCATTTT
J: TRBJ1-5
D: -
V: TRBV20-1
size: -